This T cell receptor (beta chain) was captured by sequencing in a study of a mutant IDH1 vaccine in newly diagnosed glioma. Looking at the study overall: Eight vaccinations reached patients in weeks 1, 3, 5, 7, 11, 15, 19 and 23. Treatment recipients were approximately 62% male and around 38% female, and their mean age was around 40 years. Patients got their first vaccination 4-6 weeks after radiotherapy alone, or with temozolomide cycles.

Germline values: CDR1 SGHRS, CDR2 YFSETQ. The CDR3 is 12 amino acids. Details on this clone: No antigen is known for it. Germline and junction disagree at one end, which may indicate a read error.

Sequencing used immunoSEQ multiplex PCR; TCRdb keeps in-frame clones, though not all of them. The data show nearly 35,000 clones, about 80% seen once. Time point denoted: week 5, during vaccination. Each vaccine dose was 300 ug of mutant IDH1 20-mer peptide, with topical imiquimod. There were new WHO grade 3 or 4 astrocytomas in the donors, and these were IDH1-mutant and ATRX-lost. The chain is built from TRBV5-1 and TRBJ2-1; 11 nucleotides agree with TRBD2. The sequencing used PBMCs, collected from a glioma patient whose treatment included an IDH1 peptide vaccine. The clonotype was recovered from a young man with glioma. CDR3 sequence reads: CASSPLAGEGIF. CDR3 bases: TGCGCCAGCAGCCCACTAGCGGGAGAGGGGATCTTC.